This T cell receptor (beta chain) was sequenced for a study of blood T cell repertoires in COVID-19 (dated by TCRdb to 2018 to 2020). Turning to the overall study: The collaborator samples originated in the United States, Italy and Spain and spanned the acute and convalescent phases of COVID-19. The prospective study material was composed of cDNA or gDNA derived from T cells, B-cell-depleted T cells, or PBMCs. The repertoires were released in a freely available public database meant as a resource for research on the immune response to SARS-CoV-2. The samples were drawn from two sources: the first 160 participants of the ongoing ImmuneRACE study, and fewer than 1,500 subjects contributed by 6 global collaborators. Deeply sampled blood TCRbeta repertoires from subjects exposed to, actively infected with, or recovered from COVID-19 were included in the dataset. Where HLA class I and class II types were available, the types were taken from metadata supplied by the sample provider, not from assay-based typing. A de-identified subject ID, COVID-19 status, age in years and sex were almost always included in the sample metadata. Findings and caveats that apply to the study as a whole: How much clinical and demographic metadata was included differed by source and by participant, and the metadata was provided uncurated.

TCRbeta CDR3 regions were amplified from genomic DNA using the immunoSEQ Assay, a bias-controlled multiplex PCR. The paper's processing steps were these. Within the assay, amplification of reference gene primers was used to estimate how many nucleated cells each sample contained. To quantify the absolute abundance of each unique TCRbeta CDR3 rearrangement, sequence reads were collapsed and filtered. Productive Simpson clonality was computed per sample as the square root of Simpson's diversity index over productive rearrangements. Held by TCRdb, this immuneACCESS table contains in-frame sequences only and omits some clones. Under half of the omission traces to an unresolved V gene where checked; the cause of the rest is unknown. V and J calls and clone size are those listed in that table; D and trimming were worked out from the DNA. A total of 95,000 to 110,000 clones appear in this sample, roughly 84% of them only once. The ten largest account for more than 10% of the sample.

This clone has only a few counts. This clone's antigen is unknown. Base qualities are not provided; no much larger clone lies one nucleotide away. Each collaborating institution followed its own protocols to collect whole blood in K2EDTA tubes. For TCRbeta analysis, collaborators shipped samples as frozen whole blood, isolated PBMCs, or DNA extracted from either of those sample types. Sequenced input: peripheral blood. The receptor's source is a human donor in a cohort sampled during active COVID-19.

CDR3 loop: CASSLGQRGQPQHF. The DNA sequence is as follows: TGTGCCAGCTCACTCGGACAGAGGGGCCAGCCCCAGCATTTT. The V gene is TRBV18 and the J gene is TRBJ1-5, and perhaps TRBD1 as D gene, on 6 matching bases. As encoded in the germline V gene, CDR1 is KGHSH while CDR2 is LQKENI. At the junction V is shortened by 4 bases and J by 7 bases, with 14 bases in between. The CDR3 measures 14 amino acids from cysteine to phenylalanine. The sequence is cut down to CDR3 DNA, 42 bases in frame from base 1.